A selection of T cell receptor beta chains follows, all from one sample in a study of post-analysis software for immune sequencing data. TCRdb itself ran the PCR reads through MiXCR, one entry per CDR3 protein. The data show some 500,000 distinct CDR3 sequences, with over 35% seen just once and around 10% held by the top ten. Sequenced material: blood. These receptor sequences come from a girl aged 5 to 17 with multiple sclerosis. Both conserved end residues are part of each CDR3. A D gene is named only where the DNA matches it firmly. Where a row states a size, it is once, few, many or the class of an expanded clone; other rows omit it.

TRBV20-1,-,TRBJ2-1,TRBD2,CSAKASGRGGSYNEQFF,TGCAGTGCTAAGGCTAGCGGGAGAGGGGGCTCCTACAATGAGCAGTTCTTC
TRBV7-9,-,TRBJ2-7,-,CASSSDGYPYEQYF,TGTGCCAGCAGCTCGGACGGGTACCCCTACGAGCAGTACTTC
TRBV9,few,TRBJ2-5,TRBD2,CASSVSGAGESETQYF,TGTGCCAGCAGCGTATCGGGAGCGGGAGAGTCGGAGACCCAGTACTTC
TRBV20-1,-,TRBJ2-4,-,CSAGGTGKAAKNIQYF,TGCAGTGCTGGGGGCACAGGGAAGGCCGCCAAAAACATTCAGTACTTC
TRBV20-1,-,TRBJ2-5,-,CSARGTKKETQYF,TGCAGTGCTAGAGGGACTAAAAAAGAGACCCAGTACTTC
TRBV5-1,-,TRBJ1-4,-,CASSFSGINEKLFF,TGCGCCAGCAGCTTCTCGGGAATCAACGAAAAACTGTTTTTT
TRBV5-1,few,TRBJ2-1,TRBD1,CASREDRNQYNEQFF,TGCGCCAGCAGAGAGGACAGGAATCAATACAATGAGCAGTTCTTC
TRBV18,-,TRBJ2-1,TRBD2,CASSPWTSGRKSNEQFF,TGTGCCAGCTCACCCTGGACTAGCGGGAGAAAGTCCAATGAGCAGTTCTTC
TRBV29-1,few,TRBJ2-7,-,CSVMDRAYEQYF,TGCAGCGTGATGGACCGCGCCTACGAGCAGTACTTC
TRBV7-2,-,TRBJ1-1,-,CASSRQVLNTEAFF,TGTGCCAGCAGTCGACAGGTTCTGAACACTGAAGCTTTCTTT
TRBV10-3,-,TRBJ1-1,TRBD1,CATSTGEADTEAFF,TGTGCCACCTCTACAGGGGAGGCGGACACTGAAGCTTTCTTT
TRBV27,few,TRBJ2-1,TRBD2,CASSFRLAGVREQFF,TGTGCCAGCAGTTTTAGGCTAGCGGGAGTCCGGGAGCAGTTCTTC
TRBV27,-,TRBJ2-1,-,CASSLRRGNEQFF,TGTGCCAGCAGTTTGAGAAGAGGCAATGAGCAGTTCTTC
TRBV3-1,-,TRBJ2-5,-,CASSQDYGRVEETQYF,TGTGCCAGCAGCCAAGATTACGGCAGGGTCGAGGAGACCCAGTACTTC